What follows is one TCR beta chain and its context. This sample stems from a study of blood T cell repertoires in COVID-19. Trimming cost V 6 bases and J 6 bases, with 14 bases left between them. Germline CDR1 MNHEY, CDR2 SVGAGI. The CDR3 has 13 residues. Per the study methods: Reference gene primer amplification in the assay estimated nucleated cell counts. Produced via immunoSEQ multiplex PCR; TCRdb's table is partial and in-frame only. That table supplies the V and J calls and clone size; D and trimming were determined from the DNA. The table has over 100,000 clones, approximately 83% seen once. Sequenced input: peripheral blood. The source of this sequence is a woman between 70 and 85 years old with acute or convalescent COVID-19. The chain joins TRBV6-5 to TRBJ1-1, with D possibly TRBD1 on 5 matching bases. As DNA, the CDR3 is TGTGCCAGCAGCTCGTTAGGAGGGGCTGAAGCTTTCTTT. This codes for CASSSLGGAEAFF.